The 32 T cell receptor beta chains reported below all come from one sample, sequenced in a study of CXCR3-negative and CXCR3-positive naive CD8 T cells. Study conclusions and caveats: CXCR3-expressing naive cells carried TRB CDR3s more hydrophobic than those of CXCR3-negative naive cells.

These receptors are not linked to any known antigen. Libraries of TRB cDNA were made by 5' RACE and carried UMIs. From the 5' RACE reads, TCRdb lists one entry per CDR3 protein and no DNA. The sample table includes some 150,000 distinct CDR3 sequences. Material: naive CXCR3+ CD8+ T cells from blood. Subset denoted: CD45RO-CCR7+CD27+CD95- naive CD8+ T cells expressing CXCR3 (TNR3+). Receptor source: a human donor in good health. Some clones in this sample may be carry-over from other donors' samples.

This chain links TRBV19 with TRBJ2-1; the D gene TCRdb calls, TRBD1, cannot be checked with no DNA. Germline V lookup: CDR1 LNHDA, CDR2 SQIVND (reference sequence). The CDR3 loop spans 16 amino acids. Here the CDR3 reads CASSKGARSLYNEQFF.

This chain links TRBV9 with TRBJ1-1. Looked up from germline, CDR1 is SGDLS and CDR2 is YYNGEE. The CDR3 extends over 14 amino acids. The chain's CDR3 is CASSVGGRNTEAFF.

This chain connects TRBV29-1 to TRBJ2-7. Germline-derived CDR1 and CDR2 are SQVTM and ANQGSEA. CDR3 length equals 15 residues. The CDR3 spells CSVEEERQTTYEQYF.

The rearrangement uses TRBV13 and TRBJ2-1; TCRdb's assignment of TRBD1 cannot be checked, as there is no DNA. This CDR3 has 17 amino acids. Germline loops: CDR1 PRHDT, CDR2 FYEKMQ (reference sequence). CDR3 sequence reads: CASSSSQGGSSYNEQFF.

This chain connects TRBV2 to TRBJ2-1; the TCRdb D gene call, TRBD2, has no DNA to confirm it. Germline-derived CDR1 and CDR2 are SNHLY and FYNNEI. This CDR3 has 16 residues. The CDR3 sequence is CASSDTGLVLGNEQFF.

The chain is built from TRBV7-9 and TRBJ2-5; TCRdb names TRBD2, which stays unverified in the absence of DNA. Germline values: CDR1 SEHNR, CDR2 FQNEAQ (reference sequence). The CDR3 has 14 residues. Here the CDR3 reads CASSFGRAQETQYF.

This rearrangement joins TRBV3-1 to TRBJ2-7; TCRdb reports TRBD2, a call that lacks DNA to check it against. There are 15 residues in the CDR3. Germline-derived CDR1 and CDR2 are LGHDT and YNNKEL (reference sequence). CDR3 in amino acids: CASSQDGARTREQYF.

The rearrangement uses TRBV12-3 or TRBV12-4 and TRBJ1-3; TCRdb's D call of TRBD1 is untestable without DNA. The CDR3 sequence is 18 residues long. The CDR3 spells CASRNPPQGPSSGNTIYF.

V and J are TRBV10-3 and TRBJ2-3; TCRdb picks TRBD1, but there is no DNA to check that call. This CDR3 comprises 14 residues. Germline-derived CDR1 and CDR2 are ENHRY and SYGVKD. Here the CDR3 reads CAISEDRPPDTQYF.

The rearrangement uses TRBV9 and TRBJ2-7; TCRdb proposes TRBD1, but this gene call is untestable without DNA. The CDR3 length is 14 residues. Germline CDR1 SGDLS, CDR2 YYNGEE. CDR3 in amino acids: CASSPGEGGYEQYF.

The rearrangement links TRBV28 to TRBJ2-7; as DNA is missing, the TRBD2 call by TCRdb cannot be tested. The CDR3 is made up of 15 amino acids. The germline CDR1 and CDR2 sequences are MDHEN and SYDVKM. CDR3 loop: CASSLWASRNYERYF. The full variable domain, completed using reference TRBV28 and TRBJ2-7, is DVKVTQSSRYLVKRTGEKVFLECVQDMDHENMFWYRQDPGLGLRLIYFSYDVKMKEKGDIPEGYSVSREKKERFSLILESASTNQTSMYLCASSLWASRNYERYFGPGTRLTVT.

The rearrangement uses TRBV5-6 and TRBJ2-7; the D call from TCRdb, TRBD1, cannot be confirmed without DNA. The CDR3 loop spans 16 amino acids. Germline CDR1 is SGHDT and CDR2 is YYEEEE. The CDR3 sequence is CASSGQPPSAAREQYF.

The chain couples TRBV24-1 to TRBJ2-2. The germline V gene encodes CDR1 KGHDR and CDR2 SFDVKD. The CDR3 runs 16 residues. The CDR3 loop reads CATSDLRVVNTGELFF.

This sequence joins TRBV28 and TRBJ2-7; TCRdb's D gene call, TRBD2, goes unchecked for lack of DNA. The CDR3 covers 14 residues. CDR1 MDHEN and CDR2 SYDVKM come from the germline V gene. The CDR3 loop reads CASSPSGSSYEQYF. Full variable domain (outside the CDR3, taken from reference TRBV28 and TRBJ2-7): DVKVTQSSRYLVKRTGEKVFLECVQDMDHENMFWYRQDPGLGLRLIYFSYDVKMKEKGDIPEGYSVSREKKERFSLILESASTNQTSMYLCASSPSGSSYEQYFGPGTRLTVT.

This CDR3 is CASSLGASGGAGTDTQYF. The chain uses TRBV12-3 or TRBV12-4 and TRBJ2-3; TCRdb lists TRBD2, though no DNA is available to test this call. The CDR3 is 18 amino acids.

This chain uses TRBV2 with TRBJ1-1; the TCRdb D gene call, TRBD1, has no DNA to confirm it. This CDR3 spans 17 amino acids. Germline CDR1 is SNHLY and CDR2 is FYNNEI. The CDR3 protein is CASSDGPGATPNTEAFF.

The V gene is TRBV20-1, the J gene TRBJ1-5; TCRdb calls TRBD1, which cannot be checked without DNA. Germline V CDR1 and CDR2: DFQATT, SNEGSKA (reference sequence). The CDR3 extends over 15 amino acids. CDR3 in amino acids: CSAADRPYSNQPQHF.

J is TRBJ2-1 and V is TRBV12-3 or TRBV12-4; TCRdb calls TRBD2, which cannot be checked without DNA. The CDR3 runs to 14 residues. This CDR3 is CASRTSGGAYEQFF.

The gene calls are TRBV2 and TRBJ2-7; TCRdb reports TRBD1, a call that lacks DNA to check it against. Germline V gene lookup returns CDR1 SNHLY and CDR2 FYNNEI. The CDR3 runs 12 residues. The CDR3 sequence is CASTDSLYEQYF.

The chain carries TRBV9 and TRBJ2-1; TCRdb's D gene call, TRBD2, goes unchecked for lack of DNA. CDR1 is SGDLS and CDR2 is YYNGEE in the germline V gene. The CDR3 is 14 residues long. The CDR3 protein is CASTRTSGGSEQFF.

Here the CDR3 reads CASSAPGAVYGYTF. V usage is TRBV28 and J usage is TRBJ1-2; TCRdb returns TRBD1, unconfirmable since there is no DNA. CDR1 and CDR2 from the germline V gene are MDHEN and SYDVKM. This CDR3 is built from 14 residues.

The V gene is TRBV9, the J gene TRBJ2-1; TCRdb's assignment of TRBD2 cannot be checked, as there is no DNA. Germline V gives CDR1 SGDLS, CDR2 YYNGEE. The CDR3 is 17 residues long. The CDR3 is CASSSREAGETHNEQFF.

The chain carries TRBV29-1 and TRBJ2-7; checking the TCRdb D call of TRBD2 is not possible without DNA. CDR1 SQVTM and CDR2 ANQGSEA come from the germline V gene. The CDR3 runs to 12 residues. The chain's CDR3 is CSVPSGAGEQYF.

The chain links TRBV7-8 to TRBJ1-5; TCRdb selects TRBD1, and the lack of DNA leaves this call unchecked. The germline V gene encodes CDR1 SGHVS and CDR2 FQNEAQ. The CDR3 totals 16 residues. The CDR3: CASSLWGQGSFQPQHF.

CDR3 residues: CSAREGQGDADTQYF. V usage is TRBV20-1 and J usage is TRBJ2-3; TCRdb's D call, TRBD1, is unchecked because there is no DNA. CDR3 length: 15 residues. Germline-derived CDR1 and CDR2 are DFQATT and SNEGSKA (reference sequence).

The chain employs TRBV28 and TRBJ2-5. The CDR3 length is 13 residues. Germline V gene data show CDR1 as MDHEN and CDR2 as SYDVKM. This CDR3 reads CASSFGEEETQYF.

This chain joins TRBV5-1 and TRBJ1-2. The CDR3 has 11 amino acids. Germline assignment: CDR1 SGHRS and CDR2 YFSETQ. CDR3 amino acids: CASSSGVGYTF.

The V call is TRBV7-2, the J call TRBJ1-1. CDR1 SGHTA and CDR2 FQGNSA come from the germline V gene. The CDR3 runs to 13 residues. This chain's CDR3 is CASSLPRQVEAFF.

The chain uses TRBV29-1 and TRBJ2-6. The germline gives CDR1 SQVTM, CDR2 ANQGSEA. The CDR3 covers 15 residues. The CDR3 here is CSVEGQGSGANVLTF.

The chain couples TRBV24-1 to TRBJ2-1; TCRdb gives TRBD1 as the D gene, but with no DNA this cannot be confirmed. Germline assignment: CDR1 KGHDR and CDR2 SFDVKD. The CDR3 is 15 residues long. The CDR3 sequence: CAAGRLGGRGNEQFF.

V is TRBV12-3 or TRBV12-4 and J is TRBJ2-5; there is no DNA to check the TCRdb D call of TRBD2. The CDR3 is 16 amino acids. The CDR3 reads CASSPRVAGLQETQYF.

The chain uses TRBV5-5 and TRBJ2-1. Germline values: CDR1 SGHKS, CDR2 YYEKEE (reference sequence). This CDR3 contains 18 residues. The CDR3 here is CASSLGFSHEEAYNEQFF.